This T cell receptor beta chain was identified in a study of T-cell memory formation after mild COVID-19. General study results and limits: CM and EM subsets held most contracting CD4+ clones; EMRA held CD8+ ones.

The CDR3 is made up of 11 amino acids. V lost 5 bases and J lost 5, with 6 bases in between. Germline CDR1 reads SGHAT; CDR2 reads FQDESV (reference sequence). TCRdb re-derived calls from the 5' RACE reads in MiXCR, one entry per CDR3 protein. The data contain 360,000 or so distinct CDR3 sequences, approximately 29% of them singletons. This clonotype was found many times. As yet, its antigen is unknown. The genes are TRBV11-1 and TRBJ1-1; no reliable D call. Sequencing used PBMCs or a T cell subset sorted from them (not recorded which). The clonotype was recovered from an adult woman who had mild COVID-19 (a few samples of this study predate the infection). Cell type and time point are not known. The DNA of the CDR3 is TGTGCCAGCAGCGCCCAAACTGAAGCTTTCTTT. It translates to CASSAQTEAFF.